The clone carrying this T cell receptor beta chain was found a few times. Its antigen is not identified. The time point was: cycle 4 day 1 (C4D1), after 6 weeks of nivolumab. There was relapse after autologous stem cell transplantation in every patient, and there was variation in brentuximab vedotin exposure. The data are from a study of PD-1 blockade in classical Hodgkin lymphoma. Study information: Intravenous delivery of nivolumab at 3 mg/kg to patients occurred every 2 weeks.

Trimming left V 3 bases short and J 5 bases short, with 11 bases between. The germline gives CDR1 SGHRS, CDR2 YFSETQ. The CDR3 covers 13 residues. The study's findings and limits: Relapsed/refractory patients reportedly had lower baseline diversity than newly diagnosed patients. Patients who responded completely had about the same baseline diversity as newly diagnosed patients. In CD4+ cells, TCR diversity went up significantly by C4D1, but in CD8+ cells it did not.

Here immunoSEQ multiplex PCR was the method, and the copy in TCRdb shows in-frame clones only, minus some. The sample includes 45,000 or so clones, around 80% seen only once; the top ten take 37%. This TCR derives from a human donor with classical Hodgkin lymphoma. Material: peripheral blood mononuclear cells (PBMCs), obtained before the fourth cycle of nivolumab. V usage is TRBV5-1 and J usage is TRBJ1-1; tentatively, D is TRBD1 (5 bases). The CDR3 DNA is TGCGCCAGCAGCTCCGGGGCCGGGACTGAAGCTTTCTTT. This codes for CASSSGAGTEAFF.